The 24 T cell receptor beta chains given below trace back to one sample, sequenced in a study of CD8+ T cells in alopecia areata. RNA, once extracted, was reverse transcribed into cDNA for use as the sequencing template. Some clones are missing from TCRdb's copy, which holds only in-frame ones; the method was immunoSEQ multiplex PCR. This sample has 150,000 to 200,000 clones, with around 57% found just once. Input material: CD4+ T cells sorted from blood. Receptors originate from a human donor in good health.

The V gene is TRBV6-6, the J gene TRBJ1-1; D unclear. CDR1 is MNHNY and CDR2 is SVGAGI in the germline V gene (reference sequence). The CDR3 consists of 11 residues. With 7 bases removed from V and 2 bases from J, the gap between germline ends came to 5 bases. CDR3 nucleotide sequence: TGTGCCAGCAATCTAAACACTGAAGCTTTCTTT. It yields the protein CASNLNTEAFF.

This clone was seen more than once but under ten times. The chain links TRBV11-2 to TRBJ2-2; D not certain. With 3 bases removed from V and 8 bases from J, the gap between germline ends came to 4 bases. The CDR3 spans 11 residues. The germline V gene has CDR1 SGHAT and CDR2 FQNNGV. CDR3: CASSLRGELFF. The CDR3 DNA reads TGTGCCAGCAGCTTGCGAGGGGAGCTGTTTTTT.

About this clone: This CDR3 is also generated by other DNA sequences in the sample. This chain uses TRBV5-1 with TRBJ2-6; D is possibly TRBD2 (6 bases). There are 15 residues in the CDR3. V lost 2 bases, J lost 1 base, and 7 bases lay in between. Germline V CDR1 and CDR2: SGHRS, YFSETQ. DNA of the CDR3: TGCGCCAGCAGCTTAGGAGGGTCTGGGGCCAACGTCCTGACTTTC. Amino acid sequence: CASSLGGSGANVLTF.

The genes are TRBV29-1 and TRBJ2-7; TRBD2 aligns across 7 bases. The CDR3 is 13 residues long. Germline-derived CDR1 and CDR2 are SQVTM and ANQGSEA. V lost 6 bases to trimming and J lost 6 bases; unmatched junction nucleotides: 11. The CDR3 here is CSVGAQPGGEQYF. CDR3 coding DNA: TGCAGCGTAGGGGCCCAACCGGGGGGCGAGCAGTACTTC.

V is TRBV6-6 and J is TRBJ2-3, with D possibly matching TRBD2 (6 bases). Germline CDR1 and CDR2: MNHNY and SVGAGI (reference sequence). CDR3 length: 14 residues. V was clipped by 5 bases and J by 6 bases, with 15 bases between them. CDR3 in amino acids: CASSLGVGRDTQYF. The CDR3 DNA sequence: TGTGCCAGCAGTCTGGGGGTTGGGAGGGATACGCAGTATTTT.

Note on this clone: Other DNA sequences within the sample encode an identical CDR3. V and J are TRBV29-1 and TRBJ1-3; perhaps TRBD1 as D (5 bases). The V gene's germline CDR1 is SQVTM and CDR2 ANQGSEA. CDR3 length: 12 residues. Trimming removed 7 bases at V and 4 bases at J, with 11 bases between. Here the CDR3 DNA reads TGCAGCGCGGGGACGGCCGGAAACACCATATATTTT. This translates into CSAGTAGNTIYF. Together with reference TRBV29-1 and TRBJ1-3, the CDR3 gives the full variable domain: SAVISQKPSRDICQRGTSLTIQCQVDSQVTMMFWYRQQPGQSLTLIATANQGSEATYESGFVIDKFPISRPNLTFSTLTVSNMSPEDSSIYLCSAGTAGNTIYFGEGSWLTVV.

The CDR3 bases are TGCAGCGCTCCAGGGCGCGCGGGTAATGAGCAGTTCTTC. Its protein product is CSAPGRAGNEQFF. The chain links TRBV29-1 to TRBJ2-1, with D perhaps being TRBD1 or TRBD2 (5 bases each). Germline CDR1 SQVTM, CDR2 ANQGSEA. The V gene lost 7 bases and the J gene lost 7 bases, with 17 bases spanning the gap. The CDR3 contains 13 residues.

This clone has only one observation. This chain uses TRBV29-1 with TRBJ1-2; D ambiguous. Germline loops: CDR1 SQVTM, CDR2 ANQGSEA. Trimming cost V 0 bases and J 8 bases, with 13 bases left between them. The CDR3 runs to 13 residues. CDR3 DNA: TGCAGCGTTGAAGATCCCGGGAGGAGAGGCTACACCTTC. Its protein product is CSVEDPGRRGYTF.

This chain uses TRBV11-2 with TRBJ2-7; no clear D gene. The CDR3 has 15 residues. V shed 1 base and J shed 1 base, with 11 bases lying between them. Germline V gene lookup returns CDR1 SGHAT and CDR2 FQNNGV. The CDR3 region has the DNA TGTGCCAGCAGCTTAGTGCCGGTTAGGTCCTACGAGCAGTACTTC. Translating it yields CASSLVPVRSYEQYF.

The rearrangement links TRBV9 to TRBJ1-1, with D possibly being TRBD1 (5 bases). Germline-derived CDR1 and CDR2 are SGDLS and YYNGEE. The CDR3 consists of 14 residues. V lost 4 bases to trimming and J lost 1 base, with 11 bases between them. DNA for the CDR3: TGTGCCAGCAGCCCTATCACAGGGAACACTGAAGCTTTCTTT. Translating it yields CASSPITGNTEAFF.

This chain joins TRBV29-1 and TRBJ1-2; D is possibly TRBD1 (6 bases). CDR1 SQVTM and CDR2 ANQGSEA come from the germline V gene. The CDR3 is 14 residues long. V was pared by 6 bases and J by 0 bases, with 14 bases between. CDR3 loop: CSVHRQAPNYGYTF. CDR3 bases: TGCAGCGTCCATAGACAGGCGCCTAACTATGGCTACACCTTC.

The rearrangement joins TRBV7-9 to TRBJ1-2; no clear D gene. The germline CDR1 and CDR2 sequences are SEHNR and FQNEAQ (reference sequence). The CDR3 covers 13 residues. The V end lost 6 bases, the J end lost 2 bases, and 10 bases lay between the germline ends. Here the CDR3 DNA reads TGTGCCAGCAGTCACGGAGAGAACTATGGCTACACCTTC. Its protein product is CASSHGENYGYTF.

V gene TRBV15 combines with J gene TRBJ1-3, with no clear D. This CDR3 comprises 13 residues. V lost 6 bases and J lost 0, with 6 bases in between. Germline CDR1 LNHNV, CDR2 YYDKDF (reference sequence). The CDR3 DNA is TGTGCCACCAGGAGCTTCTCTGGAAACACCATATATTTT. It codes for CATRSFSGNTIYF.

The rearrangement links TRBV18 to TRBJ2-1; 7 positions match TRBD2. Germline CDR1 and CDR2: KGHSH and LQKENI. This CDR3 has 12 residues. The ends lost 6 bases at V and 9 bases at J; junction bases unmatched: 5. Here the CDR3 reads CASSPTGGEQFF. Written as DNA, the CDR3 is TGTGCCAGCTCCCCCACGGGAGGTGAGCAGTTCTTC.

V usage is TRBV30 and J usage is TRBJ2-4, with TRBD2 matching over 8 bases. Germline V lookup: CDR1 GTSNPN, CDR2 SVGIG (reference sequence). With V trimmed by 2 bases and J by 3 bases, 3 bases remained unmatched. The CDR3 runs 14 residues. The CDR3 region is CAWSREGGKNIQYF. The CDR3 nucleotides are TGTGCCTGGAGTCGGGAGGGCGGCAAAAACATTCAGTACTTC. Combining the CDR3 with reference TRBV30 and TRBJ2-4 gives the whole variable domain SQTIHQWPATLVQPVGSPLSLECTVEGTSNPNLYWYRQAAGRGLQLLFYSVGIGQISSEVPQNLSASRPQDRQFILSSKKLLLSDSGFYLCAWSREGGKNIQYFGAGTRLSVL.

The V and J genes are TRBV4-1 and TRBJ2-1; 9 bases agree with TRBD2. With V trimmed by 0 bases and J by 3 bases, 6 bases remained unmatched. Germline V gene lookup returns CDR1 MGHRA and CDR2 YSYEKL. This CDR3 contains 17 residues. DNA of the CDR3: TGCGCCAGCAGCCAAGAAGGCTTAGCGGGAGTCTACAATGAGCAGTTCTTC. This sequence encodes CASSQEGLAGVYNEQFF.

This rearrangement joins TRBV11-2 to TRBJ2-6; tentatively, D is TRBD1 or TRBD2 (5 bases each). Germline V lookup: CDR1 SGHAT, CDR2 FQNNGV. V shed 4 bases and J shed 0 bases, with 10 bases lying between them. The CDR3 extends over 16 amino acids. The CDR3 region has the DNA TGTGCCAGCAGCTCAGGGACCAGCTCTGGGGCCAACGTCCTGACTTTC. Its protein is CASSSGTSSGANVLTF.

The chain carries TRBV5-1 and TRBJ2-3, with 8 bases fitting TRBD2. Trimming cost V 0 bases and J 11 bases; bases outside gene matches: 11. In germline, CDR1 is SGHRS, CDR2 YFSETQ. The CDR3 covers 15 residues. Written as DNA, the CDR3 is TGCGCCAGCAGCTTGGGCCACGAGGGACTAGTTCTGCAGTATTTT. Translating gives CASSLGHEGLVLQYF.

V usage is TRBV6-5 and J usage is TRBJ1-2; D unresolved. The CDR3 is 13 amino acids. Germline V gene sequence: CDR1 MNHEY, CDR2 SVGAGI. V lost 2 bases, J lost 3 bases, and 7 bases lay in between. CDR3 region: CASSYQHDYGYTF. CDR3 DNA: TGTGCCAGCAGTTACCAACACGACTATGGCTACACCTTC.

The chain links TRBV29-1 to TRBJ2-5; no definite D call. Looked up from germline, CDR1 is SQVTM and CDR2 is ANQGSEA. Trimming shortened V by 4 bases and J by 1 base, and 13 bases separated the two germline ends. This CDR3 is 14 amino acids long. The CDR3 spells CSVALDAGQETQYF. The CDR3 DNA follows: TGCAGCGTTGCTCTGGACGCAGGCCAAGAGACCCAGTACTTC.

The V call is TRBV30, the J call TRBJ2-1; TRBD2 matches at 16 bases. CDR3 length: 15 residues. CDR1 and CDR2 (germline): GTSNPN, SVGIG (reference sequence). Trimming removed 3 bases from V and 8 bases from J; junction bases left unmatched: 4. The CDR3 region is CAWRGLAGGPHEQFF. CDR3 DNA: TGTGCCTGGAGGGGACTAGCGGGAGGGCCCCATGAGCAGTTCTTC.

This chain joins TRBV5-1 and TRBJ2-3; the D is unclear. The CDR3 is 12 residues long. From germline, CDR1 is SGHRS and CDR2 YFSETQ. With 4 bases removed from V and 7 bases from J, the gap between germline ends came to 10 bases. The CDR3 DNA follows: TGCGCCAGCAGCCGGCTGGATTATACGCAGTATTTT. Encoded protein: CASSRLDYTQYF. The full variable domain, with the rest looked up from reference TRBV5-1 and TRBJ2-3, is KAGVTQTPRYLIKTRGQQVTLSCSPISGHRSVSWYQQTPGQGLQFLFEYFSETQRNKGNFPGRFSGRQFSNSRSEMNVSTLELGDSALYLCASSRLDYTQYFGPGTRLTVL.

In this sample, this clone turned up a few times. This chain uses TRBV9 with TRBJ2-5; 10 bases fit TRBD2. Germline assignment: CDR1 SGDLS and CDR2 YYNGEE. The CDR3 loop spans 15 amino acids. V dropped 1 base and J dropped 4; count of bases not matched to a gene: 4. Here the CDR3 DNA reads TGTGCCAGCAGCGTAACTAGCGGGAATCGAGAGACCCAGTACTTC. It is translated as CASSVTSGNRETQYF. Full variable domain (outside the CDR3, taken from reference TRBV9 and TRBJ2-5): DSGVTQTPKHLITATGQRVTLRCSPRSGDLSVYWYQQSLDQGLQFLIQYYNGEERAKGNILERFSAQQFPDLHSELNLSSLELGDSALYFCASSVTSGNRETQYFGPGTRLLVL.

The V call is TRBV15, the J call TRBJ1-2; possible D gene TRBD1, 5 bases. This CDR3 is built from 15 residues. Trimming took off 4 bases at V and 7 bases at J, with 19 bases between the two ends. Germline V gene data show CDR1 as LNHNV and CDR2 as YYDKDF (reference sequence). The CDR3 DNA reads TGTGCCACCAGCATCGACAGCCCCGATGGGGGTGGCTACACCTTC. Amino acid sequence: CATSIDSPDGGGYTF.